These T cell receptor beta chains were read from a single sample in a study of human T cells and chemical hapten exposure. TCRdb analysed the RACE reads with MiXCR anew, one entry per CDR3 protein. The table records 150,000 to 200,000 distinct CDR3 sequences, more than 12% of them present only once. The source was whole blood, collected in connection with sensitization to the hapten diphenylcyclopropenone (DPC). These receptors were collected from a woman aged 25 to 45 with alopecia areata. Some clones in this sample may be carry-over from other donors' samples. The CDR3 runs from the conserved cysteine through the conserved F or W. The order of the fields is J gene, V gene, clone size, D gene, CDR3 DNA, CDR3 protein. The D gene is left open where the match is weak. Size tells how often a clone was seen (once, few, many) or the class of an expanded clone, and some rows leave it out.

TRBJ1-6	TRBV28	many	NA	TGTGCCAGCAGTTTACCACCCACAGCTCGCCCTAATTCACCCCTCCACTTT	CASSLPPTARPNSPLHF
TRBJ2-1	TRBV7-2	NA	NA	TGTGCCAGCGGCCCATTTCTTCGGGAGAAGAATGAGCAGTTCTTC	CASGPFLREKNEQFF
TRBJ2-1	TRBV30	NA	NA	TGTGCCTGGAGTCTTACGGGTTCCTACAATGAGCAGTTCTTC	CAWSLTGSYNEQFF
TRBJ1-2	TRBV9	NA	NA	TGTGCCAGCAGCGTAGAAGGGTTCTATGGCTACACCTTC	CASSVEGFYGYTF
TRBJ1-6	TRBV7-2	NA	NA	TGTGCCAGCAGTCCCTTCGAGGGGACACCCCTCCACTTT	CASSPFEGTPLHF
TRBJ2-6	TRBV30	NA	NA	TGTGCCTGGAGTTGGAGGGGAATCCCTTTTTTTGGGGCCAACGTCCTGACTTTC	CAWSWRGIPFFGANVLTF
TRBJ1-3	TRBV3-1	NA	NA	TGTGCCAGCAGCCAAAACAGTCTGAGCTCTGGAAACACCATATATTTT	CASSQNSLSSGNTIYF
TRBJ1-2	TRBV28	few	TRBD1	TGTGCCAGCAGTTTAGGACAGGGAGCCGGCTACACCTTC	CASSLGQGAGYTF
TRBJ2-7	TRBV28	NA	TRBD1	TGTGCCAGCAGTTTAGGACAGGGGACCCCCTACGAGCAGTACTTC	CASSLGQGTPYEQYF
TRBJ2-2	TRBV7-2	many	NA	TGTGCCAGCAGCTTAGGTGTTGGAATGAGCACCGGGGAGCTGTTTTTT	CASSLGVGMSTGELFF
TRBJ2-5	TRBV7-9	few	NA	TGTGCCAGCAGCGCGAAGGGAGGGGGGACCACAACCGGAGAGACCCAGTACTTC	CASSAKGGGTTTGETQYF
TRBJ2-7	TRBV6-2/TRBV6-3	once	NA	TGTGCCAGCAGTTACCAAGGGGGCGAGCAGTACTTC	CASSYQGGEQYF
TRBJ1-6	TRBV27	many	NA	TGTGCCAGCAAAAGGGGGGCTACCTCCTATAATTCACCCCTCCACTTT	CASKRGATSYNSPLHF
TRBJ1-1	TRBV6-2/TRBV6-3	NA	NA	TGTGCCAGCAGTTACGGGCTTGGGACATCGAACACTGAAGCTTTCTTT	CASSYGLGTSNTEAFF
TRBJ2-6	TRBV5-1	few	TRBD1	TGCGCCAGCAGCTTGGAGGCGTTGACAGGGGTTGGGGCCAACGTCCTGACTTTC	CASSLEALTGVGANVLTF
TRBJ1-1	TRBV3-1	NA	NA	TGTGCCAGCAGCCAAGAGGGGGTCGGGAGCACTGAAGCTTTCTTT	CASSQEGVGSTEAFF
TRBJ2-1	TRBV29-1	many	NA	TGCAGCGTTGAGAAAACAGCCAATGAGCAGTTCTTC	CSVEKTANEQFF
TRBJ2-1	TRBV5-1	many	TRBD1	TGCGCCAGCAGCTTTGGTCTGGACAGGGGATACAATGAGCAGTTCTTC	CASSFGLDRGYNEQFF
TRBJ1-1	TRBV11-2	few	TRBD1	TGTGCCAGCAGCTTCGGGACAGGGGCCGGTTGGGGCACTGAAGCTTTCTTT	CASSFGTGAGWGTEAFF
TRBJ2-7	TRBV28	NA	NA	TGTGCCAGCACCAGAGGGGGGTCCGGGCACGAGCAGTACTTC	CASTRGGSGHEQYF
TRBJ1-1	TRBV10-2	NA	NA	TGCGCCAGCAGTGATGCAGGAAACACTGAAGCTTTCTTT	CASSDAGNTEAFF
TRBJ2-3	TRBV28	few	TRBD2	TGTGCCAGCAGTCCCCCGGGACTAGCGGGCACAGATACGCAGTATTTT	CASSPPGLAGTDTQYF
TRBJ2-2	TRBV7-3	NA	TRBD1	TGTGCCAGCAGCTCCGGGACAGGGGGCCTTGGCGGGGAGCTGTTTTTT	CASSSGTGGLGGELFF
TRBJ1-6	TRBV20-1	NA	NA	TGCAGTGCTAGCCAGGGTGTGGTTTCACCCCTCCACTTT	CSASQGVVSPLHF
TRBJ2-7	TRBV28	few	NA	TGTGCCAGCAGCCCACAGGGTCCCGTCTCCTACGAGCAGTACTTC	CASSPQGPVSYEQYF
TRBJ2-1	TRBV6-1	NA	NA	TGTGCCAGCAGTGACTCCCCAGGGACGAGGGGTGAGCAGTTCTTC	CASSDSPGTRGEQFF
TRBJ1-1	TRBV24-1	few	TRBD1	TGTGCCACCGCTATCGGGACAGGGACGGACACTGAAGCTTTCTTT	CATAIGTGTDTEAFF
TRBJ2-7	TRBV20-1	NA	NA	TGCAGTGCTAGAGGGGGGCTTAGCTCCTACGAGCAGTACTTC	CSARGGLSSYEQYF
TRBJ1-4	TRBV6-5	few	TRBD1	TGTGCCAGCGGGGACAGGGGACGGGGTGAAAAACTGTTTTTT	CASGDRGRGEKLFF
TRBJ1-4	TRBV7-9	NA	NA	TGTGCCAGCAGCCGGGACGGAACTAATGAAAAACTGTTTTTT	CASSRDGTNEKLFF
TRBJ2-7	TRBV20-1	NA	NA	TGCAATGCTAGACCCGGGACTGCGAGCTCCTACGAGCAGTACTTC	CNARPGTASSYEQYF
TRBJ2-3	TRBV7-2	many	TRBD2	TGTGCCAGCAGCTTACTAGCGGGAGTCAGGGCAGATACGCAGTATTTT	CASSLLAGVRADTQYF
TRBJ2-7	TRBV6-2/TRBV6-3	few	TRBD1	TGTGCCAGCAGTTATTGGGGACAGGGCCCCTACGAGCAGTACTTC	CASSYWGQGPYEQYF
TRBJ1-1	TRBV18	NA	TRBD1	TGTGCCAGCTCACCTGGGACAGGGGGCGCGGCTTTCTTT	CASSPGTGGAAFF
TRBJ1-2	TRBV11-2	NA	NA	TGTGCCAGCAGCACAAGACCACAAAGCAACTATGGCTACACCTTC	CASSTRPQSNYGYTF
TRBJ2-3	TRBV10-1	few	NA	TGCGCCAGCAGTGAGTCGTTGAGCACAGATACGCAGTATTTT	CASSESLSTDTQYF
TRBJ1-4	TRBV6-1	few	NA	TGTGCCAGCAGCGCCGGGGGTTATGATGAAAAACTGTTTTTT	CASSAGGYDEKLFF
TRBJ2-7	TRBV28	NA	TRBD1	TGTGCCAGCAGTCTAGACAGGGTTCTCCTCGAGCAGTACTTC	CASSLDRVLLEQYF
TRBJ2-7	TRBV27	NA	NA	TGTGCCTCAGCATCGGGGGCCCTCTACGAGCAGTACTTC	CASASGALYEQYF
TRBJ1-1	TRBV2	few	TRBD1	TGTGCCAGCAGGGAATACCGGACAGGGACGACTGAAGCTTTCTTT	CASREYRTGTTEAFF
TRBJ1-1	TRBV7-2	few	NA	TGTGCCAGCAGCCCCCGGACCGGGAAGAACACTGAAGCTTTCTTT	CASSPRTGKNTEAFF
TRBJ2-1	TRBV3-1	once	NA	TGTGCCAGCAGCCCGTTTGGAAATGAGCAGTTCTTC	CASSPFGNEQFF
TRBJ2-3	TRBV20-1	NA	TRBD2	TGCAGTGCAAAGCTAGCGGGCACAGATACGCAGTATTTT	CSAKLAGTDTQYF
TRBJ2-7	TRBV4-1	NA	TRBD1	TGCGCCAGCAGCCAAGTAGACAGGGCCGACTACGAGCAGTACTTC	CASSQVDRADYEQYF
TRBJ2-7	TRBV11-1	NA	NA	TGTGCCAGCAGCCGCGGACAAACCTCCTACGAGCAGTACTTC	CASSRGQTSYEQYF
TRBJ2-7	TRBV4-3	NA	NA	TGCGCCAGCAGCCAAGTCGGACAGATGATCTACGAGCAGTACTTC	CASSQVGQMIYEQYF
TRBJ2-7	TRBV28	NA	TRBD1	TGTGCCAGCAACCCTCTAGGGGGCTCCAGGTACGAGCAGTACTTC	CASNPLGGSRYEQYF
TRBJ1-1	TRBV9	NA	NA	TGTGCCAGCAGCGCGGGACCGAACATGAACACTGAAGCTTTCTTT	CASSAGPNMNTEAFF
TRBJ1-5	TRBV12-3/TRBV12-4	NA	NA	TGTGCCAGCACTAAATATAGCAATCAGCCCCAGCATTTT	CASTKYSNQPQHF
TRBJ2-2	TRBV11-2	NA	NA	TGTGCCAGCAGCTCGAATGGGTGGTGGACCGGGGAGCTGTTTTTT	CASSSNGWWTGELFF
TRBJ2-6	TRBV6-5	NA	NA	TGTGCCAGCAGTAAACAGGTTCTCGGGGCCAACGTCCTGACTTTC	CASSKQVLGANVLTF